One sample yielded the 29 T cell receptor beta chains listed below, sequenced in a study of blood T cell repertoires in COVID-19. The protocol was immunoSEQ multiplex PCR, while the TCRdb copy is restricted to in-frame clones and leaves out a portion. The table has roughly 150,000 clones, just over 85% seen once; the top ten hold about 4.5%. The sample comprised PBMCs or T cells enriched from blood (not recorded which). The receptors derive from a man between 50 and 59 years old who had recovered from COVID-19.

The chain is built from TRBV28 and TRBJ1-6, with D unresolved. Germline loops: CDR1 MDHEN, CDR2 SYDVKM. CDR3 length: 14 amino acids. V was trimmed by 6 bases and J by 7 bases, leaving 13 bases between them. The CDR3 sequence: CASREAGRNSPLHF. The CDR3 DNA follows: TGTGCCAGCAGGGAGGCAGGAAGGAATTCACCCCTCCACTTT.

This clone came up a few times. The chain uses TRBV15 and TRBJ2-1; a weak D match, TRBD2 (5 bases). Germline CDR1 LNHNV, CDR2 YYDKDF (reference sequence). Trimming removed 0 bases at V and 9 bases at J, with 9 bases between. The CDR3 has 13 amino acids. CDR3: CATSRDLAGEQFF. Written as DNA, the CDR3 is TGTGCCACCAGCAGAGATCTGGCGGGTGAGCAGTTCTTC.

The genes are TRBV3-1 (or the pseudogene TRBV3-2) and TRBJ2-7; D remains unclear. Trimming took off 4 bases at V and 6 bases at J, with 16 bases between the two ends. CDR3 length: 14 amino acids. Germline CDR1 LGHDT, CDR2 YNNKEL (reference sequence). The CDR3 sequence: CASSLGTKVGEQYV. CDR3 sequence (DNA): TGTGCCAGCAGCCTTGGAACTAAGGTGGGCGAGCAGTACGTC.

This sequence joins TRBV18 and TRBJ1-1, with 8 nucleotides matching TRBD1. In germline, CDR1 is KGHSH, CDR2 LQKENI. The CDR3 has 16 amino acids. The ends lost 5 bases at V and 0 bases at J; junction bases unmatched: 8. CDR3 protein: CASSLTGVGMNTEAFF. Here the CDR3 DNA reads TGTGCCAGCTCATTGACAGGGGTGGGTATGAACACTGAAGCTTTCTTT.

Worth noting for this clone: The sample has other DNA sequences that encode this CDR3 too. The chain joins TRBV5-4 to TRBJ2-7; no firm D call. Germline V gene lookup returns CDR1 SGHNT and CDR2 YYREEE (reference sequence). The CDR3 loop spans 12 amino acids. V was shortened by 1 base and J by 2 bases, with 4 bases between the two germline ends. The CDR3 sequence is CASSLNTYEQYF. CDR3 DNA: TGTGCCAGCAGCTTGAACACCTACGAGCAGTACTTC.

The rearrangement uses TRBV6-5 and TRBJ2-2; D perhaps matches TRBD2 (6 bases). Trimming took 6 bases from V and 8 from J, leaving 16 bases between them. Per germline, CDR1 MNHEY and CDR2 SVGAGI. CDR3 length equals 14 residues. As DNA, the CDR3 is TGTGCCAGCAGGACTCGGAGGGCCAATGGGGAGCTGTTTTTT. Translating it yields CASRTRRANGELFF.

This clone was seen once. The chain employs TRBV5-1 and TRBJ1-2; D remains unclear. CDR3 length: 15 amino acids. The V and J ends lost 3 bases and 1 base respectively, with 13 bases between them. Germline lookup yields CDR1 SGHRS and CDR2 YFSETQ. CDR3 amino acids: CASSSSGGGNYGYTF. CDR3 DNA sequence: TGCGCCAGCAGCTCGTCAGGTGGAGGTAACTATGGCTACACCTTC.

The CDR3 DNA reads as TGTGCCAGCAGCTTCGGACAGGGTACCGAGCAGTACGTC. Protein product: CASSFGQGTEQYV. The gene calls are TRBV5-4 and TRBJ2-7; the match to TRBD1 covers 8 bases. With V trimmed by 2 bases and J by 6 bases, 4 bases remained unmatched. This CDR3 is 13 amino acids long. Germline loops: CDR1 SGHNT, CDR2 YYREEE (reference sequence).

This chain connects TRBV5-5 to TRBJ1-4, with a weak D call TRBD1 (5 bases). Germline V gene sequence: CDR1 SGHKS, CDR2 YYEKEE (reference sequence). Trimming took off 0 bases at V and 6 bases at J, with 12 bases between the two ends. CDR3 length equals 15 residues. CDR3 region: CASSLVEVGDEKLFF. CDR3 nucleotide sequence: TGTGCCAGCAGCTTGGTCGAGGTAGGGGATGAAAAACTGTTTTTT.

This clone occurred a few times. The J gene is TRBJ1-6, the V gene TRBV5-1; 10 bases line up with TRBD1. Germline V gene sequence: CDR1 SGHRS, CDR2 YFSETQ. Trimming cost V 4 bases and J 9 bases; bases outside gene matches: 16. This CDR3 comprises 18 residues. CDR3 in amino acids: CASSKTSRGTGVGSPLHF. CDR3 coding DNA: TGCGCCAGCAGCAAGACCTCAAGAGGGACAGGGGTGGGTTCACCCCTCCACTTT.

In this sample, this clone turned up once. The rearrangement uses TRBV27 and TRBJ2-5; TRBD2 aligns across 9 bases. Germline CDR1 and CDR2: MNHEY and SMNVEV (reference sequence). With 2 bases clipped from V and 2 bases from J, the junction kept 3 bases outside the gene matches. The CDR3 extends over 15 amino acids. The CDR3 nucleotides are TGTGCCAGCAGTTTAACTAGCGGGCGACAAGAGACCCAGTACTTC. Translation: CASSLTSGRQETQYF.

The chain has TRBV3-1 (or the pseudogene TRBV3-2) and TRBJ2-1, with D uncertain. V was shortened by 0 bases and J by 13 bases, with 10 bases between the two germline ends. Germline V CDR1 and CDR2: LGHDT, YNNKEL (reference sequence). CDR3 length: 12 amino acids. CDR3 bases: TGTGCCAGCAGCCAAGATTCCCAGATTCAGTTCTTC. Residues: CASSQDSQIQFF.

The CDR3 DNA reads TGTGCCAGCAGGGGGGGGGCGCCCGGGAATGAGCAGTTCTTC. Its translation is CASRGGAPGNEQFF. This chain connects TRBV6-5 to TRBJ2-1, with D perhaps TRBD2 (7 bases). Trimming took off 6 bases at V and 7 bases at J, with 16 bases between the two ends. CDR1 is MNHEY, CDR2 SVGAGI, per germline. This CDR3 has 14 amino acids.

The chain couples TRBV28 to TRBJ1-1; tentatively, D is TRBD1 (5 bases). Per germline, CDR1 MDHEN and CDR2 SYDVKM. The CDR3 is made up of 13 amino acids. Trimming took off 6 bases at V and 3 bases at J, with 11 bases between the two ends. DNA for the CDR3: TGTGCCAGCAGACGGGGCGGGGACACTGAAGCTTTCTTT. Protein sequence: CASRRGGDTEAFF.

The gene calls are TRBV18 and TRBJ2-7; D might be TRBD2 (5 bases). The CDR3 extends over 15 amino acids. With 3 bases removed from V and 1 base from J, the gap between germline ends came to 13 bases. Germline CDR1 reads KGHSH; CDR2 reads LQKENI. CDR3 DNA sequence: TGTGCCAGCTCACCTGGCGGGCGTGGATCCTACGAGCAGTACGTC. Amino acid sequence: CASSPGGRGSYEQYV.

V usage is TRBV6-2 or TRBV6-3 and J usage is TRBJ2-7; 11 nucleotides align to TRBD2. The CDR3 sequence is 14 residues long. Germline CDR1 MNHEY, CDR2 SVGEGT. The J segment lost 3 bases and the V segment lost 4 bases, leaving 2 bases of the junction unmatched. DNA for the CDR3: TGTGCCAGCAGTTTAGGGACTAGCGGCTACGAGCAGTACGTC. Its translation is CASSLGTSGYEQYV.

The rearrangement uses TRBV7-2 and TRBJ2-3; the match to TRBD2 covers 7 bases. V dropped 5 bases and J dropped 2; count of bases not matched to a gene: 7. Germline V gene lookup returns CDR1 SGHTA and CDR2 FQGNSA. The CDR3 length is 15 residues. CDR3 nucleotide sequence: TGTGCCAGCAGCCCGCCCTGGGACTACACAGATACGCAGTATTTT. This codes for CASSPPWDYTDTQYF.

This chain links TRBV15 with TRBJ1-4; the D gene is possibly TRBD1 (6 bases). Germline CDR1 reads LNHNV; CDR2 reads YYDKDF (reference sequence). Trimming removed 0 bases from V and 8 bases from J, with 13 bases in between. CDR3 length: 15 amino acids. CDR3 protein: CATSREQGAWEKLFF. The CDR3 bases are TGTGCCACCAGCAGAGAACAGGGAGCCTGGGAAAAACTGTTTTTT.

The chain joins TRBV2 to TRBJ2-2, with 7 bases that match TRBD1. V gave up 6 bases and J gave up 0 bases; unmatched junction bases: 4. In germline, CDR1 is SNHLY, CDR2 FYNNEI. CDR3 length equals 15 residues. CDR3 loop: CASSAGTANTGELFF. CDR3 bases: TGTGCCAGCAGCGCCGGGACAGCGAACACCGGGGAGCTGTTTTTT.

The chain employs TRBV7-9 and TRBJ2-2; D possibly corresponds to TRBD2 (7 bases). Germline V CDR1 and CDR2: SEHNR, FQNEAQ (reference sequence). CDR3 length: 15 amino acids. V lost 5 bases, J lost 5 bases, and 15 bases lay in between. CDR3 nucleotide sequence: TGTGCCAGCAGCCAGGGGCCCGGGGGGACCGGGGAGCTGTTTTTT. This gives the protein CASSQGPGGTGELFF.

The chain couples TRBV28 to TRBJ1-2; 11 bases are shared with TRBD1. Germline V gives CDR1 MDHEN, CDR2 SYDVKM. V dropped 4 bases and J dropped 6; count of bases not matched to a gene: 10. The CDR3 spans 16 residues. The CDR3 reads CASSSPGQGATDGYTF. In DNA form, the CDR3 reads TGTGCCAGCAGTTCCCCTGGACAGGGGGCAACCGATGGCTACACCTTC.

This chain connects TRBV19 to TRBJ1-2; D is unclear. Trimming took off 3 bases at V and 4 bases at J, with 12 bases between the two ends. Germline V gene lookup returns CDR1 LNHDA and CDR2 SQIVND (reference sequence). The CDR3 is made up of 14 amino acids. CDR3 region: CASSIIRGGYGYTF. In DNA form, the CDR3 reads TGTGCCAGTAGTATCATCCGGGGTGGCTATGGCTACACCTTC. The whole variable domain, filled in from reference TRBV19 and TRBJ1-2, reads DGGITQSPKYLFRKEGQNVTLSCEQNLNHDAMYWYRQDPGQGLRLIYYSQIVNDFQKGDIAEGYSVSREKKESFPLTVTSAQKNPTAFYLCASSIIRGGYGYTFGSGTRLTVV.

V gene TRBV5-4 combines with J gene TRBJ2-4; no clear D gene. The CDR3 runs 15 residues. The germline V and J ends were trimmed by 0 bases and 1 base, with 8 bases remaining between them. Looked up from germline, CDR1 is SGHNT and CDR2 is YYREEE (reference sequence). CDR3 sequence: CASSLATRAKNIQYF. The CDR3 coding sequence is TGTGCCAGCAGCTTGGCCACCAGGGCCAAAAACATTCAGTACTTC.

In DNA, the CDR3 is TGCGCCAGCAGGGGGGCTACATATGGCTCTGGAAACACCATATATTTT. Its translation: CASRGATYGSGNTIYF. The chain links TRBV4-1 to TRBJ1-3; D perhaps matches TRBD1 (6 bases). The CDR3 length is 16 residues. V was cut by 6 bases and J by 0 bases, with 15 bases left in between. Germline-derived CDR1 and CDR2 are MGHRA and YSYEKL.

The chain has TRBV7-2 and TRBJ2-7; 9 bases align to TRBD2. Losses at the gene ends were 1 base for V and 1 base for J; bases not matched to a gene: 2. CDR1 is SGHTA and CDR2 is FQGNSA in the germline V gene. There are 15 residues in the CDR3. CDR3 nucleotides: TGTGCCAGCAGCTTAGTTCTAGCGGGGTCCTACGAGCAGTACGTC. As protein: CASSLVLAGSYEQYV.

DNA of the CDR3: TGTGCCTGGAGTGGCCCCGGGACAGGTGATCAGCCCCAGCATTTT. Amino acid sequence: CAWSGPGTGDQPQHF. The J gene is TRBJ1-5, the V gene TRBV30, with 8 bases identical to TRBD1. V gave up 1 base and J gave up 5 bases; unmatched junction bases: 7. This CDR3 has 15 amino acids. The germline CDR1 and CDR2 sequences are GTSNPN and SVGIG (reference sequence). Full variable domain (missing parts from reference TRBV30 and TRBJ1-5): SQTIHQWPATLVQPVGSPLSLECTVEGTSNPNLYWYRQAAGRGLQLLFYSVGIGQISSEVPQNLSASRPQDRQFILSSKKLLLSDSGFYLCAWSGPGTGDQPQHFGDGTRLSIL.

CDR3 amino acids: CASRGGPNTGELFF. The CDR3 nucleotides are TGTGCCAGCAGAGGGGGACCGAACACCGGGGAGCTGTTTTTT. This rearrangement joins TRBV6-5 to TRBJ2-2, with a weak D call TRBD1 (6 bases). This CDR3 spans 14 amino acids. The V and J ends lost 6 bases and 0 bases respectively, with 8 bases between them. From germline, CDR1 is MNHEY and CDR2 SVGAGI.

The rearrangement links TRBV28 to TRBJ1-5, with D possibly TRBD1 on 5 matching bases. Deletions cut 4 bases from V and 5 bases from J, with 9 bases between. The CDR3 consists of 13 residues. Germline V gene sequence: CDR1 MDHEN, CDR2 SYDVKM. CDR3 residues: CASSSGGYQPQHF. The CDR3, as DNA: TGTGCCAGCAGTTCGGGGGGATATCAGCCCCAGCATTTT. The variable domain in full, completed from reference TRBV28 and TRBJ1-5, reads DVKVTQSSRYLVKRTGEKVFLECVQDMDHENMFWYRQDPGLGLRLIYFSYDVKMKEKGDIPEGYSVSREKKERFSLILESASTNQTSMYLCASSSGGYQPQHFGDGTRLSIL.

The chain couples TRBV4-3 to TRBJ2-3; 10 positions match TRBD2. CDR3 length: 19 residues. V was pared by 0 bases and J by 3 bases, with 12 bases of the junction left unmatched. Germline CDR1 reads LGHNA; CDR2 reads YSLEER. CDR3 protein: CASSQDAAELAGMTDTQYF. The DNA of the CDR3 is TGCGCCAGCAGCCAAGATGCGGCAGAACTAGCGGGGATGACAGATACGCAGTATTTT.